These 14 T cell receptor beta chains share one sample of origin, sequenced in a study of T cell responses to AZD1222 COVID-19 vaccine. The data were produced by immunoSEQ multiplex PCR, yet TCRdb's version contains in-frame clones alone and is incomplete. The sample consists of 120,000 or so clones, 70% to 90% of them appearing once. The sample consisted of peripheral blood, taken on day 0 of AZD1222 vaccination. These receptor sequences come from an adult in good health.

This clone was found a few times. J is TRBJ1-2 and V is TRBV11-3, with D perhaps matching TRBD1 (5 bases). Germline V CDR1 and CDR2: SGHNT, YENEEA. Trimming stripped 5 bases from V and 5 bases from J, with 12 bases between. The CDR3 runs to 13 residues. The CDR3 loop reads CASSRRGLYGYTF. CDR3 coding DNA: TGTGCCAGCAGCCGAAGGGGCCTTTATGGCTACACCTTC.

CDR3 in amino acids: CASSLEVYNEQFF. The CDR3 bases are TGTGCCAGCAGCTTAGAGGTCTACAATGAGCAGTTCTTC. V is TRBV11-2 and J is TRBJ2-1; D ambiguous. Trimming shortened V by 0 bases and J by 3 bases, and 3 bases separated the two germline ends. The CDR3 loop spans 13 amino acids. Per germline, CDR1 SGHAT and CDR2 FQNNGV.

The chain couples TRBV3-1 (or the pseudogene TRBV3-2) to TRBJ1-5; TRBD1 matches at 7 bases. CDR1 and CDR2 from the germline V gene are LGHDT and YNNKEL (reference sequence). This CDR3 is 17 amino acids long. V shed 3 bases and J 0 bases; nucleotides not matched to a gene: 8. The DNA for the CDR3 is TGTGCCAGCAGCCATTCGGACAGGCCCTATAGCAATCAGCCCCAGCATTTT. It specifies CASSHSDRPYSNQPQHF.

V is TRBV30 and J is TRBJ1-5; D is ambiguous. CDR1 GTSNPN and CDR2 SVGIG come from the germline V gene (reference sequence). Between the trimmed V and J ends, which lost 3 bases and 6 bases, there was a span of 18 bases. This CDR3 spans 15 amino acids. CDR3 residues: CAWRPTGQVAQPQHF. As DNA, the CDR3 is TGTGCCTGGAGACCCACGGGCCAAGTAGCTCAGCCCCAGCATTTT.

The rearrangement links TRBV18 to TRBJ2-1, with 10 bases that match TRBD2. Trimming cost V 1 base and J 9 bases; bases outside gene matches: 12. Per germline, CDR1 KGHSH and CDR2 LQKENI. The CDR3 loop spans 17 amino acids. CDR3 bases: TGTGCCAGCTCACCACGTCAGCGGGGGGGATTATCTCCTGAGCAGTTCTTC. It encodes CASSPRQRGGLSPEQFF.

This clone was observed once. The chain uses TRBV6-6 and TRBJ1-2, with 8 bases lining up with TRBD1. Germline V gene sequence: CDR1 MNHNY, CDR2 SVGAGI (reference sequence). The length of the CDR3 is 15 residues. Germline trimming cut 6 bases from V and 2 bases from J; bases unmatched to any gene: 8. Here the CDR3 reads CASSDQGQVNYGYTF. CDR3 sequence (DNA): TGTGCCAGCAGCGACCAGGGACAGGTGAACTATGGCTACACCTTC.

The J gene is TRBJ1-2, the V gene TRBV11-3, with 7 bases fitting TRBD1. V lost 4 bases and J lost 5; bases outside the gene matches: 4. Germline V gene data show CDR1 as SGHNT and CDR2 as YENEEA. CDR3 size: 13 residues. The CDR3 reads CASSSRQGYGYTF. For the CDR3, the DNA is TGTGCCAGCAGCTCTCGACAGGGATATGGCTACACCTTC. The variable domain in full, completed from reference TRBV11-3 and TRBJ1-2, reads EAGVVQSPRYKIIEKKQPVAFWCNPISGHNTLYWYLQNLGQGPELLIRYENEEAVDDSQLPKDRFSAERLKGVDSTLKIQPAELGDSAVYLCASSSRQGYGYTFGSGTRLTVV.

This chain connects TRBV6-5 to TRBJ2-2; 9 bases line up with TRBD2. V trimming: 5 bases; J trimming: 4 bases; junction bases outside the gene matches: 5. In germline, CDR1 is MNHEY, CDR2 SVGAGI. This CDR3 has 15 residues. In DNA form, the CDR3 reads TGTGCCAGCAGTAGTGGCGGGGGGGCCACCGGGGAGCTGTTTTTT. Amino acid sequence: CASSSGGGATGELFF.

The rearrangement links TRBV15 to TRBJ2-2, with D unclear. The CDR3 contains 15 residues. Germline CDR1 reads LNHNV; CDR2 reads YYDKDF (reference sequence). V lost 3 bases, J lost 3 bases, and 11 bases lay in between. Written as DNA, the CDR3 is TGTGCCACCAGCAGGGGATTGGGCGACACCGGGGAGCTGTTTTTT. It specifies CATSRGLGDTGELFF.

The genes are TRBV27 and TRBJ2-1; 8 bases fit TRBD2. This CDR3 is 15 amino acids long. Per the germline V gene, CDR1 is MNHEY and CDR2 is SMNVEV (reference sequence). J was trimmed by 10 bases and V by 2 bases; bases with no gene match: 10. This CDR3 is CASSLPAAGAGEQFF. The CDR3 bases are TGTGCCAGCAGTTTACCCGCAGCGGGGGCGGGGGAGCAGTTCTTC.

This chain connects TRBV5-1 to TRBJ1-4, with TRBD1 matching over 11 bases. Germline loops: CDR1 SGHRS, CDR2 YFSETQ. There are 16 residues in the CDR3. The trim removed 4 bases at V and 3 bases at J, leaving 5 bases unmatched. CDR3 DNA: TGCGCCAGCAGCCCGGGGACAGGGGGAGCTAATGAAAAACTGTTTTTT. Encoded protein: CASSPGTGGANEKLFF.

This clone has just one count. The chain is built from TRBV6-4 and TRBJ2-3, with D maybe TRBD2 (5 bases). The CDR3 runs to 16 residues. Trimming pared 3 bases from V and 4 bases from J, leaving 17 bases between. Germline assignment: CDR1 MRHNA and CDR2 SNTAGT. The CDR3 loop is CASSERASRRSDTQYF. The CDR3 nucleotides are TGTGCCAGCAGTGAAAGGGCTAGCCGGAGGTCAGATACGCAGTATTTT.

As regards this clone: The same CDR3 arises from other DNA sequences in this sample as well. This sequence joins TRBV7-2 and TRBJ1-6; 7 positions agree with TRBD1. Losses at the gene ends were 5 bases for V and 4 bases for J; bases not matched to a gene: 8. The germline V gene encodes CDR1 SGHTA and CDR2 FQGNSA. This CDR3 region has 16 residues. The CDR3 bases are TGTGCCAGCAGCCCGCGACAGGGCTCTTATAATTCACCCCTCCACTTT. This gives the protein CASSPRQGSYNSPLHF.

V is TRBV5-1 and J is TRBJ1-1; possible D gene TRBD1, 5 bases. CDR3 length equals 15 residues. Trimming removed 0 bases at V and 4 bases at J, with 13 bases between. CDR1 is SGHRS, CDR2 YFSETQ, per germline. The CDR3 is CASSLVLGRGTEAFF. The CDR3, as DNA: TGCGCCAGCAGCTTGGTCTTGGGGCGGGGCACTGAAGCTTTCTTT.